This entry features one T cell receptor beta chain sequence. The source of the sample is a study of Ad26.COV2.S vaccination and SARS-CoV-2 variants. Treatment here: 15 to 20 received Ad26.COV2.S at low or high dose, single or two shots; a few received placebo; per-sample allocation not given. Material that was analyzed had been drawn on day 63 after the first vaccine or placebo injection. The germline gives CDR1 MDHEN, CDR2 SYDVKM. The CDR3 is 11 residues long. V lost 7 bases and J lost 8, with 11 bases in between. Libraries were prepared by immunoSEQ multiplex PCR; TCRdb keeps only in-frame clonotypes and omits some of them. The table shows about 320,000 clones, with about 85% occurring only once.

This rearrangement joins TRBV28 to TRBJ1-2; perhaps TRBD1 as D (5 bases). The sequence was obtained from a person between 18 and 59 years old who received the Ad26.COV2.S COVID-19 vaccine or a placebo. The sequencing used peripheral blood, collected in a trial of Ad26.COV2.S vaccine versus placebo. The CDR3 DNA is TGTGCCAGCACTCGGGGGGGAGGCTACACCTTC. It is translated as CASTRGGGYTF.